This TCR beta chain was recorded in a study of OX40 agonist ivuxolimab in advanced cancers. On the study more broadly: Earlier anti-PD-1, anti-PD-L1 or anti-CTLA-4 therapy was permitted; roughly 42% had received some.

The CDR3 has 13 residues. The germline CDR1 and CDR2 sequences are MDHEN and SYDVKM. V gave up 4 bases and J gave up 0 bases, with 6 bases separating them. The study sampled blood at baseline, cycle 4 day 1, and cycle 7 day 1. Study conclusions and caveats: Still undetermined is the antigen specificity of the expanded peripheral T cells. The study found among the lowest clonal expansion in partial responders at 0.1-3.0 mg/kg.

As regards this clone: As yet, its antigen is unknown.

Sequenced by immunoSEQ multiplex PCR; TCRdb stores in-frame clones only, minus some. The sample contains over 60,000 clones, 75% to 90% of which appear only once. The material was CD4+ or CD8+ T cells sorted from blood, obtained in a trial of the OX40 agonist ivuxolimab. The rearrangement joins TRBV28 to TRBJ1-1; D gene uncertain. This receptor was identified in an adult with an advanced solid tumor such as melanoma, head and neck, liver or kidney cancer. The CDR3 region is CASSSHMNTEAFF. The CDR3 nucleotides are TGTGCCAGCAGTTCCCACATGAACACTGAAGCTTTCTTT.